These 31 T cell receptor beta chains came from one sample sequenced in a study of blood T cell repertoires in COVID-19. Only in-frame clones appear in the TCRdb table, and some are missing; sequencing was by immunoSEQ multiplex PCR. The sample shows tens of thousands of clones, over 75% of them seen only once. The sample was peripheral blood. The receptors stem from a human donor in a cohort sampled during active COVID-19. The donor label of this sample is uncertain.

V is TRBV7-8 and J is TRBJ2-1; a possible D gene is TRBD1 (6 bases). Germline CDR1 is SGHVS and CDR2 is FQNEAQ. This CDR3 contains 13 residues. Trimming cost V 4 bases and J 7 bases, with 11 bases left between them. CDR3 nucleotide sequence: TGTGCCAGCAGCTCGGACAGTATGAATGAGCAGTTCTTC. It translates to CASSSDSMNEQFF.

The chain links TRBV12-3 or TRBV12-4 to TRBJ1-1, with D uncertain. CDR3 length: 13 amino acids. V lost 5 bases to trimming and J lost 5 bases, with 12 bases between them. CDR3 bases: TGTGCCAGCAGTATCTCGGGGAGAACTGAAGCTTTCTTT. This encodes CASSISGRTEAFF.

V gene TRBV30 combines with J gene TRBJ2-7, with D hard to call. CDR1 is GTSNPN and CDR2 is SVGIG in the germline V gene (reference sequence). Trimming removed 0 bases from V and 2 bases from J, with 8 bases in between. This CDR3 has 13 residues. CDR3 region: CAWSVNGPYEQYF. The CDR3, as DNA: TGTGCCTGGAGTGTAAATGGGCCCTACGAGCAGTACTTC.

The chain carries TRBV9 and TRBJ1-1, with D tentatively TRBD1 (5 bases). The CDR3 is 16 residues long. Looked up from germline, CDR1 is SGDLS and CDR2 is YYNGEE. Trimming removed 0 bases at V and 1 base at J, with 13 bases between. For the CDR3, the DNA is TGTGCCAGCAGCGTAGGCATAGGGGATGGGAACACTGAAGCTTTCTTT. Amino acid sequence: CASSVGIGDGNTEAFF.

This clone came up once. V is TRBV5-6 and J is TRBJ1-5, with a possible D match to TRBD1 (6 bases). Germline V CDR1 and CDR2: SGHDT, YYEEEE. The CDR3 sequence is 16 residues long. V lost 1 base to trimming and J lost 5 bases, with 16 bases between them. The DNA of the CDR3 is TGTGCCAGCAGCTTGTCCAGGGAGGGGGGGTATCAGCCCCAGCATTTT. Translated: CASSLSREGGYQPQHF.

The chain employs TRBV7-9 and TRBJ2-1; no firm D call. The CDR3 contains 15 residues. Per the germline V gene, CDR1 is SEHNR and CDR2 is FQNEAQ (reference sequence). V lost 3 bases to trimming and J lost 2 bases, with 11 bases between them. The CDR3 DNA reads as TGTGCCAGCAGCTTCCCTCCCCCGGCCTACAATGAGCAGTTCTTC. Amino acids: CASSFPPPAYNEQFF.

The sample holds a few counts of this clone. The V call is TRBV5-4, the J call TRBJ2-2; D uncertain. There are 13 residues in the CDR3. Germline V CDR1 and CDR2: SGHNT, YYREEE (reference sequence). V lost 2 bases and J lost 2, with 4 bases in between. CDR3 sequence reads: CASSFFNTGELFF. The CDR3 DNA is TGTGCCAGCAGCTTCTTTAACACCGGGGAGCTGTTTTTT.

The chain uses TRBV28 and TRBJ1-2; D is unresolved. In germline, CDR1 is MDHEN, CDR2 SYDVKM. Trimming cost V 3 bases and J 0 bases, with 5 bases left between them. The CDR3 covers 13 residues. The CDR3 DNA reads TGTGCCAGCAGTTTGCCGGCTAACTATGGCTACACCTTC. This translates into CASSLPANYGYTF.

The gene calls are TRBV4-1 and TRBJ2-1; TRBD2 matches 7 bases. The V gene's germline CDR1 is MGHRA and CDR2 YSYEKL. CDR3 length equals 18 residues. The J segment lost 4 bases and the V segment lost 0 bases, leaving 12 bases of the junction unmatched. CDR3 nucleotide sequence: TGCGCCAGCAGCCAAGATTCCCCGAGTTCCGGGAGGTACAATGAGCAGTTCTTC. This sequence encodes CASSQDSPSSGRYNEQFF.

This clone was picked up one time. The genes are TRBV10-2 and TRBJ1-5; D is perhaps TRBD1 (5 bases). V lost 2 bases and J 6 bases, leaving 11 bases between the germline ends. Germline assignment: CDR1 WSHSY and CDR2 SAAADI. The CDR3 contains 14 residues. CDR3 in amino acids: CASSEESGFQPQHF. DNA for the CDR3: TGCGCCAGCAGTGAGGAGTCAGGGTTTCAGCCCCAGCATTTT.

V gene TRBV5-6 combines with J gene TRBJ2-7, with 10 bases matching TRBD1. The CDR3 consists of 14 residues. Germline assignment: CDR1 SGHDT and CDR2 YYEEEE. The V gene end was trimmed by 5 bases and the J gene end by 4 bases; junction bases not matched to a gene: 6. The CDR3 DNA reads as TGTGCCAGCAGTGGACAGGGGGTGAGGTACGAGCAGTACTTC. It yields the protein CASSGQGVRYEQYF. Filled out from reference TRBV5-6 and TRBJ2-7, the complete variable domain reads DAGVTQSPTHLIKTRGQQVTLRCSPKSGHDTVSWYQQALGQGPQFIFQYYEEEERQRGNFPDRFSGHQFPNYSSELNVNALLLGDSALYLCASSGQGVRYEQYFGPGTRLTVT.

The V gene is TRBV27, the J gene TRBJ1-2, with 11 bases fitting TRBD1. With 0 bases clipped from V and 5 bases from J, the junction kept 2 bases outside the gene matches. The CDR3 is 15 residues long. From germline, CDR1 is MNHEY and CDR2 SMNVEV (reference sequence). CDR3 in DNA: TGTGCCAGCAGTTTATCGGGGACAGGGGGGTATGGCTACACCTTC. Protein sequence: CASSLSGTGGYGYTF.

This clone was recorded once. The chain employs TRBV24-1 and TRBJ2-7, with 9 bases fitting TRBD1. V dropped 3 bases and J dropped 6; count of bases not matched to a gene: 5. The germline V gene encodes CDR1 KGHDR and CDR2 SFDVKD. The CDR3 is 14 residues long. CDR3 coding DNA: TGTGCCACCAGTGATGGGGACAGGGCGGGCGAGCAGTACTTC. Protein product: CATSDGDRAGEQYF.

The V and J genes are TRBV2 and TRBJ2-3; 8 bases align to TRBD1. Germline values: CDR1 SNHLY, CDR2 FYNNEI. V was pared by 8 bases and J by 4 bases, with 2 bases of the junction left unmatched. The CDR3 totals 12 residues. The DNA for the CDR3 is TGTGCCAGCGGGACAGGATCAGATACGCAGTATTTT. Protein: CASGTGSDTQYF. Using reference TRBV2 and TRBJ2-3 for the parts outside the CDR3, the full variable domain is EPEVTQTPSHQVTQMGQEVILRCVPISNHLYFYWYRQILGQKVEFLVSFYNNEISEKSEIFDDQFSVERPDGSNFTLKIRSTKLEDSAMYFCASGTGSDTQYFGPGTRLTVL.

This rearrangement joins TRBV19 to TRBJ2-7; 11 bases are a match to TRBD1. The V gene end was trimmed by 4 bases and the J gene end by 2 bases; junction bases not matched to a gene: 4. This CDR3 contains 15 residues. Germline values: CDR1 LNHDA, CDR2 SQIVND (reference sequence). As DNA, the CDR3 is TGTGCCAGTAGTAAGCCGGGACAGGGGGCCTACGAGCAGTACTTC. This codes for CASSKPGQGAYEQYF. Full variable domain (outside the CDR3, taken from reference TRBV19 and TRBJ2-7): DGGITQSPKYLFRKEGQNVTLSCEQNLNHDAMYWYRQDPGQGLRLIYYSQIVNDFQKGDIAEGYSVSREKKESFPLTVTSAQKNPTAFYLCASSKPGQGAYEQYFGPGTRLTVT.

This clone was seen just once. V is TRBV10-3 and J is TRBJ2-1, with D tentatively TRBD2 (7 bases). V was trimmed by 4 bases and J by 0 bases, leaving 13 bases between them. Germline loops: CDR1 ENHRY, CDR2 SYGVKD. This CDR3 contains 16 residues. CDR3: CAISVRGGGSYNEQFF. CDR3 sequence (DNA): TGTGCCATCAGTGTTCGGGGAGGGGGCTCCTACAATGAGCAGTTCTTC.

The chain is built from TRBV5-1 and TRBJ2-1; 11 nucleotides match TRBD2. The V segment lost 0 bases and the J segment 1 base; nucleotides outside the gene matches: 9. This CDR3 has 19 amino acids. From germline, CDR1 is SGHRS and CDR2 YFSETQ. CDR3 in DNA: TGCGCCAGCAGCTTGGCCAGGCTAGCGGGAGGCCCATCCTACAATGAGCAGTTCTTC. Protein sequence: CASSLARLAGGPSYNEQFF.

Here the CDR3 DNA reads TGTGCCAGCGGATCGGGACAGGGAAGGACAGATACGCAGTATTTT. Translated, it gives CASGSGQGRTDTQYF. J is TRBJ2-3 and V is TRBV6-5, with 9 nucleotides matching TRBD1. J lost 3 bases, V lost 8 bases, and 9 bases had no gene match. The CDR3 totals 15 residues. Germline V gene data show CDR1 as MNHEY and CDR2 as SVGAGI.

CDR3 sequence: CATSDGARVANEQFF. CDR3 bases: TGTGCCACCAGTGATGGCGCGAGGGTGGCCAATGAGCAGTTCTTC. The chain recombines TRBV24-1 with TRBJ2-1; D is perhaps TRBD2 (5 bases). Germline CDR1 KGHDR, CDR2 SFDVKD. V gave up 3 bases and J gave up 6 bases, with 14 bases separating them. This CDR3 comprises 15 residues.

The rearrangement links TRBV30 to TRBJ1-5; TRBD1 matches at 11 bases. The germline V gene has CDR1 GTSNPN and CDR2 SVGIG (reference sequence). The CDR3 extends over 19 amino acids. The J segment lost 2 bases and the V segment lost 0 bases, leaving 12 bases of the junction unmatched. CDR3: CAWSVSGQGASWGNQPQHF. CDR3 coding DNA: TGTGCCTGGAGTGTTTCTGGACAGGGGGCCTCTTGGGGCAATCAGCCCCAGCATTTT.

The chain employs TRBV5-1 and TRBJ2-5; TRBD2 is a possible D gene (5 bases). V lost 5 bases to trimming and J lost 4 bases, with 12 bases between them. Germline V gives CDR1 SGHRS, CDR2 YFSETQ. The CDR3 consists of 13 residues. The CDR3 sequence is CASRGWERETQYF. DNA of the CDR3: TGCGCCAGCAGGGGATGGGAGAGAGAGACCCAGTACTTC.

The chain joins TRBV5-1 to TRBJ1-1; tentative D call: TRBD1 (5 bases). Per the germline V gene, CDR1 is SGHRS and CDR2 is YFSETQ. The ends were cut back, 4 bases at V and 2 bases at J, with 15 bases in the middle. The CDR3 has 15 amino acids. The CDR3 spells CASSRSGLKNTEAFF. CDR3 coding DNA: TGCGCCAGCAGCAGGTCGGGACTCAAAAACACTGAAGCTTTCTTT.

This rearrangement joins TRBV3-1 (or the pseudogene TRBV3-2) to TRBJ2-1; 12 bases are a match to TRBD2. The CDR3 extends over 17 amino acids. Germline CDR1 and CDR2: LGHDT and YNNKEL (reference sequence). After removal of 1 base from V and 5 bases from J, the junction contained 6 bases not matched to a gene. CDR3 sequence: CASSQGRLAGVDNEQFF. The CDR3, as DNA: TGTGCCAGCAGCCAAGGTCGACTAGCGGGAGTGGACAATGAGCAGTTCTTC.

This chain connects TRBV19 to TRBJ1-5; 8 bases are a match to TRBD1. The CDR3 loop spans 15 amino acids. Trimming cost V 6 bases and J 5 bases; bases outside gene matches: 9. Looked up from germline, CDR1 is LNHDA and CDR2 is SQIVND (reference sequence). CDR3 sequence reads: CASRGAGTGYQPQHF. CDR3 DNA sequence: TGTGCCAGTAGGGGAGCCGGGACAGGTTATCAGCCCCAGCATTTT.

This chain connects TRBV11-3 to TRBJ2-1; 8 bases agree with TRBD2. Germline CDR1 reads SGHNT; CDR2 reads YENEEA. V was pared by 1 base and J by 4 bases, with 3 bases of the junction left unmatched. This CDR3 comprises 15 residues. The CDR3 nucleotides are TGTGCCAGCAGCTTAGCGACTAGCGCATACAATGAGCAGTTCTTC. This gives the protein CASSLATSAYNEQFF.

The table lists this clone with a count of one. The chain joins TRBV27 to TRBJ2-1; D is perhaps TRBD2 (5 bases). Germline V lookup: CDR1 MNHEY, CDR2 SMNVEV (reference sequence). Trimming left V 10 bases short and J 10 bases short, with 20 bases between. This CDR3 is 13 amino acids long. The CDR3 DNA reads TGTGCCACCGCGCTACGGCGGGCTGAGGAGCAGTTCTTC. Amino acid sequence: CATALRRAEEQFF.

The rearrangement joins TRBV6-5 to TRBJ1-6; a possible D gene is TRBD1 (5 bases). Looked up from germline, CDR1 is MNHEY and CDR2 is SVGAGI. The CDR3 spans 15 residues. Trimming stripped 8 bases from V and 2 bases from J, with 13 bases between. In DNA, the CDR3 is TGTGCCAGCGGCAAGGGGTTTGCCTATAATTCACCCCTCCACTTT. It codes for CASGKGFAYNSPLHF.

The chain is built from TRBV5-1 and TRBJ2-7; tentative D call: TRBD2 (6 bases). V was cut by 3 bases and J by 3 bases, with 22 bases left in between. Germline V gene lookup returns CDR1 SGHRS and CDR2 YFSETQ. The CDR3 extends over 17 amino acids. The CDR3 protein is CASSSGSRTTIVYEQYF. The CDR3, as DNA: TGCGCCAGCAGCTCTGGGAGTCGGACTACAATCGTCTACGAGCAGTACTTC. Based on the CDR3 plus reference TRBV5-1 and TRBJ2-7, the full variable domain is KAGVTQTPRYLIKTRGQQVTLSCSPISGHRSVSWYQQTPGQGLQFLFEYFSETQRNKGNFPGRFSGRQFSNSRSEMNVSTLELGDSALYLCASSSGSRTTIVYEQYFGPGTRLTVT.

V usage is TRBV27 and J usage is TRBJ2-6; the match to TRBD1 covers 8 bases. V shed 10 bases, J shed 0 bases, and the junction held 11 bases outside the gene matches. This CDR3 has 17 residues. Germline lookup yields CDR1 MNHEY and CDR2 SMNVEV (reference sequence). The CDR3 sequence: CATGRDRLISGANVLTF. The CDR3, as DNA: TGTGCCACCGGTAGGGACAGGTTGATCTCTGGGGCCAACGTCCTGACTTTC.

This CDR3 is CASSSQGQGASPLHF. CDR3 nucleotide sequence: TGTGCCAGCAGCTCCCAGGGACAGGGCGCTTCACCCCTCCACTTT. The rearrangement joins TRBV7-3 to TRBJ1-6; 9 nucleotides align to TRBD1. Per germline, CDR1 SGHTA and CDR2 FQGTGA. This CDR3 comprises 15 residues. V lost 4 bases to trimming and J lost 9 bases; unmatched junction nucleotides: 7.

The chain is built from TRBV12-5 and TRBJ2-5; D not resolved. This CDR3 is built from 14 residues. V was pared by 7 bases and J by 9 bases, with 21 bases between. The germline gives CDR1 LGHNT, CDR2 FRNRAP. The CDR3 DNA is TGTGCTAGTGCCCCCGTCCGAGACCGGGTGGCCCAGTACTTC. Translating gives CASAPVRDRVAQYF.